This T cell receptor (beta chain) was retrieved from a study of response to subunit inactivated influenza vaccine. The V end lost 6 bases, the J end lost 5 bases, and 19 bases lay between the germline ends. Germline V gene data show CDR1 as MNHEY and CDR2 as SMNVEV (reference sequence). The CDR3 has 16 residues. TCRdb used MiXCR to reprocess the RT-PCR reads, holding one entry per CDR3 protein. The profile covers 550,000 to 800,000 distinct CDR3 sequences, with around 14% appearing a single time and 5.5% to 7% taken by the ten largest. The sequence was collected from a man aged 50-60 years who received an inactivated influenza vaccine. The genes are TRBV27 and TRBJ2-2, with D possibly matching TRBD2 (7 bases). The sample was PBMCs from blood, taken 14 days before vaccination. The CDR3 region is CASRTSGGARTGELFF. CDR3 nucleotide sequence: TGTGCCAGCAGAACCTCGGGGGGCGCAAGGACCGGGGAGCTGTTTTTT.